This TCR beta chain was profiled in a study of blood T cell repertoires in COVID-19 (dated by TCRdb to the early 2020s). The study in broad terms: Samples from collaborators originated in the United States, Italy and Spain and spanned both the acute and convalescent phases of COVID-19. The prospective study material was composed of cDNA or gDNA derived from T cells, B-cell-depleted T cells, or PBMCs. Deeply sampled blood TCRbeta repertoires from subjects exposed to, actively infected with, or recovered from COVID-19 were included in the dataset. The repertoires were released in a freely available public database meant as a resource for research on the immune response to SARS-CoV-2. The samples were drawn from two sources: the first 160 participants of the ongoing ImmuneRACE study, and 1,000 to 1,500 subjects contributed by 6 global collaborators. A de-identified subject ID, COVID-19 status, age in years and sex were almost always included in the sample metadata. Where HLA class I and class II types were available, the types were taken from metadata supplied by the sample provider, not from assay-based typing. The full study reports these points: Clinical and demographic metadata were provided uncurated, with the amount varying by source and participant.

The immunoSEQ Assay, a bias-controlled multiplex PCR, was used to amplify TCRbeta CDR3 regions from genomic DNA. The authors' pipeline ran thus. Nucleated cell counts per sample were estimated from amplification of reference gene primers within the assay. To quantify the absolute abundance of each unique TCRbeta CDR3 rearrangement, sequence reads were collapsed and filtered. For each sample, productive Simpson clonality was calculated as the square root of Simpson's diversity index over productive rearrangements. TCRdb limited this immuneACCESS table to in-frame rearrangements with V and J called. A share of clones is missing; checked studies link under half to unresolved V genes, and the rest is unexplained. The V and J calls and clone size are taken from that table; D and trimming were inferred from the DNA. In this sample the table shows roughly 290,000 clones, approximately 91% of which occur a single time. The ten largest account for approximately 1.5% of the sample.

Note on this clone: What antigen it recognizes has not been identified. Per-base quality was not reported, and no clone a single base away is much larger than it.

CDR1 and CDR2 are read off the germline V gene (reference sequence) as LNHDA and SQIVND. From V the trimming removes 7 bases and from J it removes 6 bases, while the gene matches leave 20 bases of the junction unaccounted for. Including the terminal cysteine and phenylalanine, the CDR3 comprises 18 residues. Just CDR3 DNA is preserved here, 54 bases in frame from base 1. Participants in the prospective study were aged about 18 to 89 years, lived in more than 20 United States geographic areas, and enrolled through a virtual design. Cohort assignment in the prospective study relied on participant-reported clinical history from a screening survey and a study questionnaire. Recovered participants in ImmuneRACE Cohort 3 were defined by two consecutive negative NP/OP PCR tests, clearance by a healthcare professional, or resolution of symptoms. Mobile phlebotomists in the prospective study collected whole blood, serum and a nasopharyngeal or oropharyngeal swab from every participant. Prospective study participants could optionally give additional blood draws and questionnaires over an approximately 2-month period. Before DNA extraction, prospective study blood samples were shipped either frozen or at room temperature.

The rearranged chain carries TRBV19 and TRBJ2-2, and 7 bases in between align with TRBD1. This sequence originates from a middle-aged woman who had recovered from COVID-19. Sequencing was carried out using PBMCs or T cells enriched from blood (not recorded which). Here is the DNA: TGTGCCAGTACTCTAGGGTTAGGGGGCGCCGATGTAGCCGGGGAGCTGTTTTTT. This codes for CASTLGLGGADVAGELFF.